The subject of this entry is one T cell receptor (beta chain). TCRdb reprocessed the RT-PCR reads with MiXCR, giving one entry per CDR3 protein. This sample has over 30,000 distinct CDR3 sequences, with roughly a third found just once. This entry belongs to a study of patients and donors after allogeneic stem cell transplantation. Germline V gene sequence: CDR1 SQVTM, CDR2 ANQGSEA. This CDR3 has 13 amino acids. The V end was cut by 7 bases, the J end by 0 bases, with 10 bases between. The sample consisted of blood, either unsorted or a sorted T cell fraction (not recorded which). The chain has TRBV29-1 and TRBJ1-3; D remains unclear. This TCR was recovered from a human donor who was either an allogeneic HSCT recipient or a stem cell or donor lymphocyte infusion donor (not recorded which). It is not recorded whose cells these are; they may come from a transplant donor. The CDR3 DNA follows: TGCAGCGCCAGGAGGCCCTCTGGAAACACCATATATTTT. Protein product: CSARRPSGNTIYF.